The 6 T cell receptor beta chains given below trace back to one sample, sequenced in a study of shared clonotypes between healthy human individuals. Assay: immunoSEQ multiplex PCR; the TCRdb copy retains only in-frame clones and omits some. There are 1,100,000 or so clones in the sample; more than 75% occur only once, and more than 0.5% lies in the top ten. The specimen was memory CD4+ T cells from PBMCs. As to subset: CD45RA-negative fraction. The receptor set was obtained from a man aged 18 to 30 in good health. Some clones in this sample may be carry-over from other donors' samples.

The chain is built from TRBV27 and TRBJ2-2, with D maybe TRBD2 (7 bases). V was cut by 6 bases and J by 7 bases, with 24 bases left in between. In germline, CDR1 is MNHEY, CDR2 SMNVEV (reference sequence). The CDR3 loop spans 17 amino acids. The CDR3 spells CASRSPGWGGRSGELFF. The CDR3 DNA reads as TGTGCCAGCAGGAGCCCAGGTTGGGGGGGCCGTAGCGGGGAGCTGTTTTTT.

Comment on this clone: The sample contains more than one DNA sequence encoding this CDR3. This chain links TRBV5-6 with TRBJ2-1, with D unclear. The CDR3 spans 14 residues. From germline, CDR1 is SGHDT and CDR2 YYEEEE. Trimming took 0 bases from V and 0 from J, leaving 4 bases between them. The CDR3 DNA is TGTGCCAGCAGCTTGGTTGGCTCCTACAATGAGCAGTTCTTC. It yields the protein CASSLVGSYNEQFF.

The V gene is TRBV7-2, the J gene TRBJ2-4, with D perhaps given as TRBD1 or TRBD2 (5 bases each). The CDR3 extends over 14 amino acids. Germline values: CDR1 SGHTA, CDR2 FQGNSA. V was cut by 7 bases and J by 9 bases, with 19 bases left in between. This chain's CDR3 is CASNSGTGFGIQYF. DNA for the CDR3: TGTGCCAGCAACTCCGGGACGGGTTTCGGCATTCAGTACTTC.

The chain combines TRBV7-3 with TRBJ2-5; D not resolved. The CDR3 runs to 15 residues. Germline V gene data show CDR1 as SGHTA and CDR2 as FQGTGA. V was clipped by 5 bases and J by 0 bases, with 13 bases between them. The CDR3 bases are TGTGCCAGCAGCCCCTCCCGCGCCAACCAAGAGACCCAGTACTTC. This codes for CASSPSRANQETQYF.

In its sample, this clone was seen a few times. V usage is TRBV7-2 and J usage is TRBJ2-1, with TRBD2 identical over 7 bases. Losses at the gene ends were 5 bases for V and 5 bases for J; bases not matched to a gene: 9. CDR1 SGHTA and CDR2 FQGNSA come from the germline V gene. This CDR3 has 15 amino acids. As DNA, the CDR3 is TGTGCCAGCAGCCTCACATCGACTAGCAACAATGAGCAGTTCTTC. Translation: CASSLTSTSNNEQFF.

The chain combines TRBV5-6 with TRBJ1-1; TRBD1 is a possible D gene (6 bases). In germline, CDR1 is SGHDT, CDR2 YYEEEE. Trimming shortened V by 2 bases and J by 8 bases, and 19 bases separated the two germline ends. CDR3 length equals 15 residues. CDR3 in DNA: TGTGCCAGCAGCTTCCTAGCGCGGGACACTGGGGAAGCTTTCTTT. The encoded protein is CASSFLARDTGEAFF.